The present TCR beta chain was sequenced within a study of blood T cell repertoires in COVID-19. Study details: Some COVID-19 samples were acute and others convalescent; all came from the United States, Italy and Spain. PBMCs, B-cell-depleted T cells, or T cells were the source of the cDNA or gDNA that made up the material.

This clone was counted a single time. Methods used by the authors: By means of reference gene primer amplification, nucleated cell counts were estimated. TCRdb's copy holds only in-frame clones and misses some; the assay was immunoSEQ multiplex PCR. The V and J calls and clone size come from that table; D and trimming were worked out from the DNA. Among under 50,000 clones listed, around 80% were seen once. The germline V gene has CDR1 MNHEY and CDR2 SMNVEV (reference sequence). CDR3 length equals 13 residues. Trimming took off 5 bases at V and 5 bases at J, with 10 bases between the two ends. This TCR derives from a man aged 80 or over with active or convalescent COVID-19. J is TRBJ1-5 and V is TRBV27, with D possibly being TRBD1 (5 bases). Sequencing was performed on peripheral blood. In DNA form, the CDR3 reads TGTGCCAGCAGTCTTCAGGGTGATCAGCCCCAGCATTTT. It is translated as CASSLQGDQPQHF.